The entry that follows covers one T cell receptor (beta chain) sequence. What it binds is unknown. Germline lookup yields CDR1 LGHDT and CDR2 YNNKEL (reference sequence). The CDR3 runs to 13 residues. V was pared by 6 bases and J by 5 bases, with 11 bases between. The data derive from a study of Ad26.COV2.S vaccination and SARS-CoV-2 variants. Study-wide context: The donor belonged to the COV1001 Ad26.COV2.S trial arm.

Indicated treatment: 19 received Ad26.COV2.S at low or high dose, single or two shots; roughly five received placebo; per-sample allocation not given. Collection of samples fell on day 63 after the first vaccine or placebo injection. Study-level results: Reportedly, spike-specific CD8+ and CD4+ T cell responses achieved substantial breadth once vaccination had taken place.

Libraries were prepared by immunoSEQ multiplex PCR; TCRdb keeps only in-frame clonotypes and omits some of them. Of around 340,000 clones in the sample, around 89% are singletons; the top ten hold under 6%. This material consisted of peripheral blood, taken in a trial of Ad26.COV2.S vaccine versus placebo. This receptor was identified in a person between 18 and 65 years old who received the Ad26.COV2.S COVID-19 vaccine or a placebo. The chain links TRBV3-1 (or the pseudogene TRBV3-2) to TRBJ2-1; TRBD2 might be the D (6 bases). The CDR3 loop reads CASRPGGHNEQFF. The CDR3 DNA follows: TGTGCCAGCAGGCCCGGGGGTCACAATGAGCAGTTCTTC.